These 2 T cell receptor beta chains originate from one sample sequenced in a study of post-analysis software for immune sequencing data. These receptors lack a known antigen. Overall study results and limits: Roughly five TRBV segments, including TRBV5-6, TRBV5-1 and TRBV20-1, were more frequent in patients than controls.

Unique molecular identifiers featured in each of the TCR beta cDNA libraries. TCRdb re-derived calls from the PCR reads in MiXCR, one entry per CDR3 protein. The sample gives under 900,000 distinct CDR3 sequences, approximately 53% of which show up once; 4.6% is in the top ten. The sequencing sample was made of blood. These receptors originate from a girl aged 10-17 years with multiple sclerosis.

The chain links TRBV3-1 to TRBJ1-2; D not resolved. The germline gives CDR1 LGHDT, CDR2 YNNKEL (reference sequence). This CDR3 spans 13 amino acids. Between the trimmed V and J ends, which lost 2 bases and 6 bases, there was a span of 10 bases. The CDR3, as DNA: TGTGCCAGCAGCCAAAGCCGCGGGGATGGCTACACCTTC. Protein product: CASSQSRGDGYTF.

The chain carries TRBV20-1 and TRBJ2-7; D ambiguous. The J call may not be correct, given that the DNA end is closer to TRBJ2-5. The CDR3 runs 12 residues. Germline values: CDR1 DFQATT, CDR2 SNEGSKA (reference sequence). The CDR3 DNA reads as TGCAGTGCTAGTGTCGTTGGGGAGACCCAGTACTTC. Translating gives CSASVVGETQYF.